This is a list of T cell receptor beta chains from one sample in a study of a mutant IDH1 vaccine in newly diagnosed glioma. The antigens for these receptors are not known. Sequencing used immunoSEQ multiplex PCR; TCRdb keeps in-frame clones, though not all of them. The table has about 46,000 clones, approximately 84% seen once; the top ten hold under 4.5%. Sequences were derived from PBMCs, sampled from a glioma patient whose treatment included an IDH1 peptide vaccine. The receptors come from a woman in her 30s with glioma. Some clones in this sample may be carry-over from other donors' samples. Both conserved end residues are trimmed from each CDR3. Each record gives: CDR3 protein, CDR3 length, V gene, clone size, D gene. D genes are given only for firm matches. Size tells how often a clone was seen (once, few, many) or the class of an expanded clone, and some rows leave it out.

ASSLPKFTEAF,11,TRBV5-5,.,.
ASSWGQGGPNQPQH,14,TRBV28,.,TRBD1
ASSEYGGLTPEAF,13,TRBV25-1,.,.
ASSGQTGPQH,10,TRBV2,.,.
AISESSRDPSGSTIY,15,TRBV10-3,.,.
ASSARDRVFSTSS,13,TRBV7-8,.,.
ASSLGTADTQY,11,TRBV5-6,.,.
ASSYSSMTEAF,11,TRBV6-5,.,.
ASSEVFGTGNTEAF,14,TRBV6-1,.,TRBD1
ASSKDTEAF,9,TRBV27,few,.
ASTPGSVTNEQF,12,TRBV19,few,.
ASSQGGNQPQH,11,TRBV4-1,few,.
ASSLGARNEQF,11,TRBV7-6,.,.
ASSIFGPADGYT,12,TRBV19,.,.
ALKGTGARGNQPQH,14,TRBV5-6,.,TRBD1
SVEDAGATQY,10,TRBV29-1,once,TRBD2
ASSLAGQSNYGYT,13,TRBV5-5,once,.
ASSQRGGREETQY,13,TRBV14,.,.
ASSQGRAPNQPQH,13,TRBV4-1,.,.
ASSFGTGGYEQY,12,TRBV28,.,TRBD1
ASRRAGDQETQY,12,TRBV5-1,once,TRBD2
ATSRVRQGPREQY,13,TRBV15,.,TRBD1
ASTPSGRGRYNEQF,14,TRBV2,.,.
ASSYVASGANVLT,13,TRBV6-5,.,.
ASSMFRNTEAF,11,TRBV19,.,.
ASSRDRFNQPQH,12,TRBV6-5,.,TRBD1
ASSWGLEDEKLF,12,TRBV6-1,.,.
ASSRTGLEAF,10,TRBV28,.,.
ASSLTENTEAF,11,TRBV27,.,.
ASSFGTWGNTIY,12,TRBV5-6,.,.
ASSRTVASHLVAF,13,TRBV19,.,.
ASSSGQGAYEQY,12,TRBV27,.,TRBD1
ASSFRGSSGYEQY,13,TRBV27,.,.
ASSPVGLVGSYEQY,14,TRBV4-1,.,.
ASRGLAGEEQY,11,TRBV2,.,TRBD2
ASSSTYEQY,9,TRBV5-6,.,.
ASTFGQGVFYEQY,13,TRBV2,.,TRBD1
ASSLTENQPQH,11,TRBV6-5,.,.
ASSRRPGRQHYNEQF,15,TRBV19,.,.
ASSSPPAGIYEQY,13,TRBV28,.,.
ASSLRGTYEQY,11,TRBV13,.,.
ASSSQREEPQETQY,14,TRBV7-6,few,TRBD2
ASSQTSDPSYEQY,13,TRBV27,few,TRBD2